Listed below are T cell receptor beta chains from one sample, sequenced in a study of blood T cell repertoires in COVID-19. The table came from immunoSEQ multiplex PCR; TCRdb's copy has only in-frame clones and leaves some out. The sample consists of roughly 150,000 clones, about 85% of them appearing once. The sequencing input was PBMCs or T cells enriched from blood (not recorded which). These receptor sequences come from a woman aged 40 to 49 who had been exposed to COVID-19. The CDR3 runs from the conserved cysteine through the conserved F or W. A D gene is named only where the DNA matches it firmly. Expanded clones are given a class, and other clones once, few, many or no size at all.

D	V	size	J	CDR3	DNA
.	TRBV11-2	.	TRBJ1-1	CASSLKSRGNTEAFF	TGTGCCAGCAGCTTAAAGTCAAGGGGTAACACTGAAGCTTTCTTT
TRBD1	TRBV19	.	TRBJ2-7	CASGQGDEQYF	TGTGCCAGTGGACAGGGTGACGAGCAGTACTTC
.	TRBV24-1	.	TRBJ2-3	CAASSASTDTQYF	TGTGCCGCATCTAGCGCCAGCACAGATACGCAGTATTTT
.	TRBV28	.	TRBJ2-1	CASSSRGRGGTEQFF	TGTGCCAGCAGTTCCAGGGGACGCGGGGGCACTGAGCAGTTCTTC
.	TRBV19	.	TRBJ2-1	CASSIYRRNYNEQFF	TGTGCCAGTAGTATTTACAGAAGAAACTACAATGAGCAGTTCTTC
.	TRBV3-1/TRBV3-2	.	TRBJ2-1	CASSQVGAADNEQFF	TGTGCCAGCAGCCAAGTGGGTGCGGCCGACAATGAGCAGTTCTTC
TRBD2	TRBV18	.	TRBJ2-3	CASSPPGRGVSTDTQYF	TGTGCCAGCTCACCACCGGGTCGGGGGGTTAGCACAGATACGCAGTATTTT
.	TRBV27	.	TRBJ1-1	CASSNSFEAFF	TGTGCCAGCAGTAACAGCTTTGAAGCTTTCTTT
.	TRBV5-1	.	TRBJ2-1	CASSLDGSGSSYNEQFF	TGCGCCAGCAGCTTGGACGGCTCTGGGAGCTCCTACAATGAGCAGTTCTTC
TRBD1	TRBV11-2	.	TRBJ1-4	CASSFPTGSNEKLFF	TGTGCCAGCAGCTTCCCGACAGGGTCTAATGAAAAACTGTTTTTT
.	TRBV12-5	.	TRBJ1-6	CASGLNPNRDRYNSPLHF	TGTGCTAGTGGTTTAAATCCTAACAGGGACCGATATAATTCACCCCTCCACTTT
TRBD2	TRBV28	.	TRBJ2-7	CASSFGTSGRKYEQYF	TGTGCCAGCAGTTTTGGGACTAGCGGGAGAAAATACGAGCAGTACTTC
.	TRBV7-2	once	TRBJ1-4	CASSPIQATNEKLFF	TGTGCCAGCAGCCCAATACAGGCAACTAATGAAAAACTGTTTTTT
TRBD1	TRBV11-2	.	TRBJ1-2	CASSLEWTGSIGTQSDGYTF	TGTGCCAGCAGCTTAGAGTGGACAGGGTCGATCGGCACCCAGTCTGATGGCTACACCTTC
.	TRBV9	.	TRBJ2-6	CASSVQVSSGANVLTF	TGTGCCAGCAGCGTACAGGTATCCTCTGGGGCCAACGTCCTGACTTTC
.	TRBV5-5	.	TRBJ2-5	CASNSGGETQYF	TGTGCCAGCAATTCAGGCGGGGAGACCCAGTACTTC
TRBD1	TRBV10-1	once	TRBJ1-1	CASRRGQGSQEAFF	TGCGCCAGCAGGAGAGGACAGGGGAGCCAGGAAGCTTTCTTT
TRBD1	TRBV3-1/TRBV3-2	.	TRBJ1-2	CASSHGQGQGDGYTF	TGTGCCAGCAGCCATGGTCAGGGACAGGGTGATGGCTACACCTTC
.	TRBV7-9	few	TRBJ1-2	CASSLYTDNGYTF	TGTGCCAGCAGCTTATATACAGATAATGGCTACACCTTC
.	TRBV2	few	TRBJ1-1	CASSVQENTEAFF	TGTGCCAGCAGTGTACAGGAGAACACTGAAGCTTTCTTT
.	TRBV7-9	.	TRBJ2-3	CASSPAVSRAGTDTQYF	TGTGCCAGCAGCCCGGCGGTGTCGCGGGCGGGCACAGATACGCAGTATTTT
.	TRBV5-5	.	TRBJ1-1	CASSLAAGLNTEAFF	TGTGCCAGCAGCTTGGCCGCAGGTTTGAACACTGAAGCTTTCTTT
.	TRBV6-4	.	TRBJ2-7	CASSDSLTGTYEQYF	TGTGCCAGCAGTGACTCATTAACAGGGACCTACGAGCAGTACTTC
.	TRBV6-5	.	TRBJ2-1	CASRGLGYYNEQFF	TGTGCCAGCAGGGGGCTGGGCTACTACAATGAGCAGTTCTTC
TRBD1	TRBV7-8	.	TRBJ1-2	CASSPGQGGLNGYTF	TGTGCCAGCAGTCCCGGACAGGGGGGTTTGAATGGCTACACCTTC
.	TRBV27	.	TRBJ2-7	CATRGAPTYEQYF	TGTGCCACCCGGGGTGCGCCGACCTACGAGCAGTACTTC
TRBD1	TRBV9	.	TRBJ1-3	CASSVEGQGVSGNTIYF	TGTGCCAGCAGCGTAGAAGGACAGGGGGTCTCTGGAAACACCATATATTTT
TRBD1	TRBV2	.	TRBJ1-5	CASGIEPGTGDKYNQPQHF	TGTGCCAGCGGTATCGAACCCGGGACAGGGGATAAGTACAATCAGCCCCAGCATTTT
.	TRBV19	.	TRBJ1-2	CASRAGTIYGYTF	TGTGCCAGTAGGGCCGGGACAATCTATGGCTACACCTTC
.	TRBV5-4	.	TRBJ2-7	CASSFRGGSYEQYF	TGTGCCAGCAGCTTCAGGGGCGGGAGCTACGAGCAGTACTTC
.	TRBV6-5	.	TRBJ1-1	CASSTGFTEAFF	TGTGCCAGCAGTACAGGGTTCACTGAAGCTTTCTTT
.	TRBV5-6	.	TRBJ2-3	CASSLRLRGTATDTQYF	TGTGCCAGCAGCTTGCGACTGAGGGGGACCGCCACAGATACGCAGTATTTT
TRBD1	TRBV3-1/TRBV3-2	once	TRBJ1-5	CASSHRQGLFPQHF	TGTGCCAGCAGCCACAGACAGGGTCTGTTCCCCCAGCATTTT
.	TRBV9	once	TRBJ2-7	CASSVPVGRVYYEQYF	TGTGCCAGCAGCGTACCGGTAGGGAGAGTTTACTACGAGCAGTACTTC
.	TRBV5-1	once	TRBJ1-5	CASSLEAGNQPQHF	TGCGCCAGCAGCTTGGAAGCAGGGAATCAGCCCCAGCATTTT
.	TRBV13	.	TRBJ1-4	CASSSTQGGTNEKLFF	TGTGCCAGCAGCTCAACCCAAGGGGGAACTAATGAAAAACTGTTTTTT
.	TRBV4-1	.	TRBJ1-4	CASSLDRVNEKLFF	TGCGCCAGCAGCCTGGACAGAGTGAATGAAAAACTGTTTTTT
TRBD2	TRBV2	.	TRBJ2-5	CASSEPSGAGETQYF	TGTGCCAGCAGTGAGCCTAGCGGGGCGGGGGAGACCCAGTACTTC
TRBD2	TRBV29-1	.	TRBJ2-1	CSVGLASGDSYNEQFF	TGCAGCGTTGGCCTCGCTAGCGGGGACTCCTACAATGAGCAGTTCTTC
TRBD2	TRBV27	.	TRBJ2-1	CASSLGTSGDNEQFF	TGTGCCAGCAGTTTGGGGACTAGCGGGGACAATGAGCAGTTCTTC
TRBD2	TRBV6-5	.	TRBJ2-7	CASSRTSVYEQYF	TGTGCCAGCAGCAGGACTAGCGTCTACGAGCAGTACTTC
.	TRBV7-7	.	TRBJ2-1	CASSDRPQGNEQFF	TGTGCCAGCAGCGACCGCCCCCAGGGAAATGAGCAGTTCTTC
TRBD1	TRBV19	.	TRBJ1-1	CASSGRGVAEAFF	TGTGCCAGTTCGGGCAGGGGGGTCGCTGAAGCTTTCTTT